One and the same sample provided the 4 T cell receptor beta chains below, sequenced in a study of blood T cell repertoires in COVID-19. TCRdb's table, derived via immunoSEQ multiplex PCR, lists solely in-frame clones and lacks some. Here the sample spans some 230,000 clones, roughly 85% being singletons. Sequences were obtained from peripheral blood. These receptors all come from a man aged 40-49 years with acute or convalescent COVID-19.

The rearrangement uses TRBV5-1 and TRBJ1-1; 12 positions match TRBD1. The CDR3 covers 18 residues. The germline V gene encodes CDR1 SGHRS and CDR2 YFSETQ. Trimming at V came to 4 bases and at J to 1 base, leaving 11 bases not matched to a gene. Here the CDR3 DNA reads TGCGCCAGCAGCCATAGGGGACAGGGGGCGTATGGGAACACTGAAGCTTTCTTT. It codes for CASSHRGQGAYGNTEAFF. Drawing the rest from reference TRBV5-1 and TRBJ1-1, the complete variable domain is KAGVTQTPRYLIKTRGQQVTLSCSPISGHRSVSWYQQTPGQGLQFLFEYFSETQRNKGNFPGRFSGRQFSNSRSEMNVSTLELGDSALYLCASSHRGQGAYGNTEAFFGQGTRLTVV.

The genes are TRBV7-9 and TRBJ1-2; D is unresolved. The germline V gene has CDR1 SEHNR and CDR2 FQNEAQ (reference sequence). V lost 4 bases to trimming and J lost 0 bases, with 15 bases between them. CDR3 length: 16 residues. The DNA for the CDR3 is TGTGCCAGCAGCTCAGGATCATGGAAACCTAACTATGGCTACACCTTC. It translates to CASSSGSWKPNYGYTF.

This chain links TRBV15 with TRBJ2-7, with D perhaps TRBD1 (5 bases). The CDR3 has 16 residues. CDR1 and CDR2 (germline): LNHNV, YYDKDF (reference sequence). V lost 0 bases, J lost 2 bases, and 14 bases lay in between. CDR3 sequence: CATSRDQVGAAYEQYF. Here the CDR3 DNA reads TGTGCCACCAGCAGAGATCAAGTAGGGGCCGCCTACGAGCAGTACTTC.

The chain uses TRBV7-9 and TRBJ1-2, with D perhaps TRBD1 (6 bases). Germline lookup yields CDR1 SEHNR and CDR2 FQNEAQ (reference sequence). This CDR3 has 15 residues. V was cut by 4 bases and J by 4 bases, with 16 bases left in between. The CDR3 DNA sequence: TGTGCCAGCAGCTCCAGGGAGGGGGTAGCCTATGGCTACACCTTC. Protein: CASSSREGVAYGYTF.